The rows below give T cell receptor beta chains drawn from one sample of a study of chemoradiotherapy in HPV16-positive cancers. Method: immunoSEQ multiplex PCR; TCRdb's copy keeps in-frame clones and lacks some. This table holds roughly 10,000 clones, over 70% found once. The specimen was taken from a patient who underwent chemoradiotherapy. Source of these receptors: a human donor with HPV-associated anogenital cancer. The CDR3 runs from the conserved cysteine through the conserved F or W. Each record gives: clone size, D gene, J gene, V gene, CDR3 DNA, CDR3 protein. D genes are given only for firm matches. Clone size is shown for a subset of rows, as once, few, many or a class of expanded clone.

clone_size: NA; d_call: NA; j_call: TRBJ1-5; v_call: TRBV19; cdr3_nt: TGTGCCAGTAACGACGAGCATCAGCCCCAGCATTTT; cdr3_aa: CASNDEHQPQHF
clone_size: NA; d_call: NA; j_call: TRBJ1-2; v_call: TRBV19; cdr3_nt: TGTGCCAGTAGTATACGGGGGATCTCGAACTATGGCTACACCTTC; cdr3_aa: CASSIRGISNYGYTF
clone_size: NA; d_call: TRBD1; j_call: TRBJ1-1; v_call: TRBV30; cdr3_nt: TGTGCCGGTAAGGACAGGGTGGGAGAGACTGAAGCTTTCTTT; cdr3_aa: CAGKDRVGETEAFF
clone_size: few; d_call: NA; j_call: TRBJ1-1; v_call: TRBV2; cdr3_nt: TGTGCCAGCAGTGACGAGGGGTTAGAGGCTGAAGCTTTCTTT; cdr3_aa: CASSDEGLEAEAFF
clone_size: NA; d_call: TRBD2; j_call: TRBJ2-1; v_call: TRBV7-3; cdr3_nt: TGTGCCAGCAGCTTCGGACTAGCAATCCAATATGAGCAGTTCTTC; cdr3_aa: CASSFGLAIQYEQFF
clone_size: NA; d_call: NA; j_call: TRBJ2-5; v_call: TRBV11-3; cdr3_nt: TGTGCCAGCAGCTCCATGGGGGTGCAGACCCAGTACTTC; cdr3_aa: CASSSMGVQTQYF
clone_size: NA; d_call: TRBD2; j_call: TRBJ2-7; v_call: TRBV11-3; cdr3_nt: TGTGCCAGCAGCACTAGCGGGGTCTCCTACGAGCAGTACTTC; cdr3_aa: CASSTSGVSYEQYF
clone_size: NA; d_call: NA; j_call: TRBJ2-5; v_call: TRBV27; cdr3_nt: TGTGCCAGCAGTTTAAGAGATGAGATCGGGAAGACCCAGTACTTC; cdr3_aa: CASSLRDEIGKTQYF
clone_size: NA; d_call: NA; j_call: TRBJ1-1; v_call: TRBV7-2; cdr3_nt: TGTGCCAGCAGCCCCCAATTAAACCTTTTGAACACTGAAGCTTTCTTT; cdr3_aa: CASSPQLNLLNTEAFF
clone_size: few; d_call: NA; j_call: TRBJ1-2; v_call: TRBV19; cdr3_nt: TGTGCCAGTAGTATACTAGCTAACTATGGCTACACCTTC; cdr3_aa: CASSILANYGYTF
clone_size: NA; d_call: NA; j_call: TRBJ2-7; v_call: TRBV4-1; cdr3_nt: TGCGCCAGCAGCCAAACGTCCCTTGCCTCCTACGAGCAGTACTTC; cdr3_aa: CASSQTSLASYEQYF
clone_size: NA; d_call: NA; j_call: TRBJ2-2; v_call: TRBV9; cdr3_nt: TGTGCCAGCAGCGTAGCTTACCGGCTCGGAAGGGAGCTGTTTTTT; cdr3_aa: CASSVAYRLGRELFF
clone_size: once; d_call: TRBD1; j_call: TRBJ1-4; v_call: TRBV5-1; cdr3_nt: TGCGCCAGCAGCTTGGCGGGACAGACTAATGAAAAACTGTTTTTT; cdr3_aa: CASSLAGQTNEKLFF
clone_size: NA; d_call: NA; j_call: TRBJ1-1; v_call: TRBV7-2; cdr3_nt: TGTGCCAGCAGCTCACCCCGCCAAGAAGCTTTCTTT; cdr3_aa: CASSSPRQEAFF
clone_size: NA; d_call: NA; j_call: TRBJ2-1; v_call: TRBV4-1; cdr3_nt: TGCGCCAGCAGCCAAGTGGGGGTGACCTCCTACAATGAGCAGTTCTTC; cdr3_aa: CASSQVGVTSYNEQFF
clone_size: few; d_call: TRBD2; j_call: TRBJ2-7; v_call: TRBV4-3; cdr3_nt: TGCGCCAGCAGCCAAGAATCGGGAGGGCCTGGCGAGCAGTACTTC; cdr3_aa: CASSQESGGPGEQYF
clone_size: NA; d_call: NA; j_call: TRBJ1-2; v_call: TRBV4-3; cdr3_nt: TGCGCCAGCAGCCAAGCATTCGGGACATCAACCTATGGCTACACCTTC; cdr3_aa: CASSQAFGTSTYGYTF
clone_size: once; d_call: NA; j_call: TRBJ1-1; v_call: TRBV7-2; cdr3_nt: TGTGCCAGCAGGAGACCGATAGGCCAGAACACTGAAGCTTTCTTT; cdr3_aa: CASRRPIGQNTEAFF
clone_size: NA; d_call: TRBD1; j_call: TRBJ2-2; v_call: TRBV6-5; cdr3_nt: TGTGCCAGCAGTTACACAGGGGGCCACACCGGGGAGCTGTTTTTT; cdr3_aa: CASSYTGGHTGELFF
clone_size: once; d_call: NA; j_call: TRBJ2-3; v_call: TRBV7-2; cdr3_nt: TGTGCCAGCAGCTTGGGTAGGAGGGGGCCAGATACGCAGTATTTT; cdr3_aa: CASSLGRRGPDTQYF
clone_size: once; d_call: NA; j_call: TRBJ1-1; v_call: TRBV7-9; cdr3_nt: TGTGCCAGCAGCTTATCGGGCAGGGGTGACACTGAAGCTTTCTTT; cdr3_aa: CASSLSGRGDTEAFF
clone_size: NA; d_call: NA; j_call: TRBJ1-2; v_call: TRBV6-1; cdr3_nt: TGTGCCAGCAGTGAAGGCCGAGCCTATGGCTACACCTTC; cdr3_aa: CASSEGRAYGYTF
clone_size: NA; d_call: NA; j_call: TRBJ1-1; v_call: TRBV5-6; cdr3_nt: TGTGCCAGCAGCTCCCAGACAGCCCTCCAGAACACTGAAGCTTTCTTT; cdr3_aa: CASSSQTALQNTEAFF
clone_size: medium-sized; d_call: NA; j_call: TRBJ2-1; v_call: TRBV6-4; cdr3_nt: TGTGCCAGCAGTGACTCGAGCACAGGGTCCTACAATGAGCAGTTCTTC; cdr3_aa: CASSDSSTGSYNEQFF
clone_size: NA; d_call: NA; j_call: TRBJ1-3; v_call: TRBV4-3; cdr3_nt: TGCGCCAGCAGCCAAGTTTCCCCGACGGATTCTCTGGGGGACACCATATATTTT; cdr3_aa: CASSQVSPTDSLGDTIYF
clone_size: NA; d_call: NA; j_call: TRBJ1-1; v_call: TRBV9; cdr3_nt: TGTGCCAGCAGCGTAGCAGTTCAGAGTGAAGCTTTCTTT; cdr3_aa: CASSVAVQSEAFF
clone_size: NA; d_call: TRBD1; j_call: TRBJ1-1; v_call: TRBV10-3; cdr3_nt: TGTGCCATCAGTTCCCGACAGGGGGGTGAGAACACTGAAGCTTTCTTT; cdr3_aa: CAISSRQGGENTEAFF